These T cell receptor beta chains were read from a single sample in a study of identical twins. TCRdb reprocessed the 5' RACE reads via MiXCR and lists one record per CDR3 protein. The sample lists 1.5 million to 2 million distinct CDR3 sequences; around 29% were seen once. Sequenced sample: cord blood. The receptors shown here come from a newborn girl in good health. Both conserved end residues are part of each CDR3. The D gene is left open where the match is weak. Size values are once, few and many counts, or a class for expanded clones, and some rows have none.

>TRBJ1-1|TRBV5-6|.|.
CASSSGDSTEAFF
TGTGCCAGCAGTTCAGGGGATAGCACTGAAGCTTTCTTT
>TRBJ2-1|TRBV9|.|many
CASSETFNEQFF
TGTGCCAGCAGCGAGACCTTTAATGAGCAGTTCTTC
>TRBJ2-7|TRBV20-1|TRBD1|.
CGARAQGFEQYF
TGCGGTGCTAGAGCACAGGGGTTCGAGCAGTACTTC
>TRBJ2-7|TRBV30|.|.
CAWSTSGTRYEQYF
TGTGCCTGGAGTACCTCCGGAACCCGCTACGAGCAGTACTTC
>TRBJ1-4|TRBV5-1|.|.
CASSLGLGSPKLFF
TGCGCCAGCAGCTTGGGACTGGGGAGTCCAAAACTGTTTTTT
>TRBJ2-1|TRBV15|TRBD2|.
CATSTGGRDEQFF
TGTGCCACCAGTACGGGAGGTCGGGATGAGCAGTTCTTC
>TRBJ1-1|TRBV29-1|TRBD1|.
CSVHDRVGTEAFF
TGCAGCGTCCATGACAGGGTGGGGACTGAAGCTTTCTTT
>TRBJ2-4|TRBV7-2|.|.
CASSLVKGWANIQYF
TGTGCCAGCAGCTTAGTGAAGGGGTGGGCAAACATTCAGTACTTC
>TRBJ1-5|TRBV20-1|.|.
CSAGVRVRSNQPQHF
TGCAGTGCTGGAGTTCGGGTCAGGAGCAATCAGCCCCAGCATTTT
>TRBJ2-1|TRBV6-1|TRBD2|.
CASRTSGRSDNEQFF
TGTGCCAGCAGAACTAGCGGGAGGAGCGACAATGAGCAGTTCTTC